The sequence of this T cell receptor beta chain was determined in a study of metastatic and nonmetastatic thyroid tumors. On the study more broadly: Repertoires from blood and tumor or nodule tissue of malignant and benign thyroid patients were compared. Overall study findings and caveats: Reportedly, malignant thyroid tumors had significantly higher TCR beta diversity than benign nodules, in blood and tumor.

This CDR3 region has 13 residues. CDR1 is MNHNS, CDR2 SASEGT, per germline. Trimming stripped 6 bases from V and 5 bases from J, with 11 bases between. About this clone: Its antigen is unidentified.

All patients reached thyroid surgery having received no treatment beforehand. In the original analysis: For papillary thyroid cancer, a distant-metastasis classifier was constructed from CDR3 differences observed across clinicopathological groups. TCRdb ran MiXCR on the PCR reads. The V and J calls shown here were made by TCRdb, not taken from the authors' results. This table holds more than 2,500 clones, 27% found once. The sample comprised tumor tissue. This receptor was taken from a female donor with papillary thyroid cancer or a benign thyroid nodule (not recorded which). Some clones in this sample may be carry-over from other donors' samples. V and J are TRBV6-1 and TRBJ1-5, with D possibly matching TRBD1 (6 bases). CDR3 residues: CASRNAGDQPQHF. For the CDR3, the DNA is TGTGCCAGCAGAAACGCAGGGGATCAGCCCCAGCATTTT.